This T cell receptor beta chain appears in the sequencing data of a study of T-cell memory formation after mild COVID-19. Overall study: TCR clusters were mostly donor specific.

Constant-segment primers served in 5'RACE that generated TCR alpha and TCR beta cDNA libraries bearing sample barcodes and UMIs. TCRdb redid the calling of the 5' RACE reads with MiXCR, one entry per CDR3 protein. The data contain under 550,000 distinct CDR3 sequences, approximately 18% of them seen just once; the ten biggest clones take up 9% to 15%. Worth noting for this clonotype: Its antigen is unknown.

Study-wide findings and caveats: Contracting CD4+ clones lay largely in CM and EM, with CD8+ ones residing in EMRA.

Per germline, CDR1 SNHLY and CDR2 FYNNEI. J lost 7 bases, V lost 2 bases, and 6 bases had no gene match. The CDR3 is 14 amino acids. The sample consisted of PBMCs or a T cell subset sorted from them (not recorded which). The chain recombines TRBV2 with TRBJ2-5; 8 bases match TRBD2. This clonotype was obtained from an adult woman who had mild COVID-19 (a few samples of this study predate the infection). Cell type and time point are not known. The CDR3 is CASSELTSAGTQYF. CDR3 in DNA: TGTGCCAGCAGTGAATTGACTAGCGCTGGGACCCAGTACTTC.